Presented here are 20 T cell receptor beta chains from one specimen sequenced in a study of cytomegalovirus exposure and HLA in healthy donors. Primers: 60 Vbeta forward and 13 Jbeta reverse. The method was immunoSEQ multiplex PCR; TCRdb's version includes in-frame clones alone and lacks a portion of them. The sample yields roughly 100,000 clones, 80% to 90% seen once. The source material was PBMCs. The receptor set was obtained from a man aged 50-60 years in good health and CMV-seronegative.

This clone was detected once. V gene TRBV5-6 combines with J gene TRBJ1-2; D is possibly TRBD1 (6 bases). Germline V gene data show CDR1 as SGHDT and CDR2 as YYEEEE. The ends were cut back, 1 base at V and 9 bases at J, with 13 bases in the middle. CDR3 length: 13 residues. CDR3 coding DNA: TGTGCCAGCAGCTTGTCAGGGGTCGCCAGCTACACCTTC. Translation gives CASSLSGVASYTF.

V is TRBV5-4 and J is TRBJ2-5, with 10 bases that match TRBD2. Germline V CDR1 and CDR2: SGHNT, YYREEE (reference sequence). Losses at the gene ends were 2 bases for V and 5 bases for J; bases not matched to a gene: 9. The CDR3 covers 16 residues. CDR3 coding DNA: TGTGCCAGCAGCTTACCCCCGACTAGCGGGCGTGAGACCCAGTACTTC. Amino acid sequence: CASSLPPTSGRETQYF.

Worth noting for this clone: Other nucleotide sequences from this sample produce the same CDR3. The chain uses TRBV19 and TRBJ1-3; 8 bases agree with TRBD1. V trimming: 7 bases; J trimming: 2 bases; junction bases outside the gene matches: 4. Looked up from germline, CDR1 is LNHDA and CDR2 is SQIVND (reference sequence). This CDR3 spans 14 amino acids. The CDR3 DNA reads TGTGCCAGTACACCCAGGGGGCCTGGAAACACCATATATTTT. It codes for CASTPRGPGNTIYF.

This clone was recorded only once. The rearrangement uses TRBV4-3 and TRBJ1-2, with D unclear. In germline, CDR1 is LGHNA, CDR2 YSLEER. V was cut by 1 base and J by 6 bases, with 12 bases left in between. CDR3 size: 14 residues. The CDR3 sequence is CASSQGANTDGYTF. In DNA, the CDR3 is TGCGCCAGCAGCCAAGGCGCTAATACGGATGGCTACACCTTC.

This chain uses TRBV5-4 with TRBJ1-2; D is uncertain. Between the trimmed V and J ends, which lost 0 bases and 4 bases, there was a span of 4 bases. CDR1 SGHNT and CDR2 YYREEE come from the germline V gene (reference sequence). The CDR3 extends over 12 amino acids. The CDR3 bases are TGTGCCAGCAGCTTGGGACTCTATGGCTACACCTTC. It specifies CASSLGLYGYTF.

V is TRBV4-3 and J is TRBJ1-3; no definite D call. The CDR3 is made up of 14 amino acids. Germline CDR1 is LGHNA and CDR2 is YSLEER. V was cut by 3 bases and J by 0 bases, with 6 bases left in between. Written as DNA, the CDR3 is TGCGCCAGCAGCCAGGCAGACTCTGGAAACACCATATATTTT. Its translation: CASSQADSGNTIYF.

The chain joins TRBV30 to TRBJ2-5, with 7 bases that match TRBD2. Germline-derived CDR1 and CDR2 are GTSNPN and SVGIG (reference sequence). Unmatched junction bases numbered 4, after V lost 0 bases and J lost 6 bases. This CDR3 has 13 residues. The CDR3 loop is CAWSVTAGQTQYF. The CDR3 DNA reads TGTGCCTGGAGTGTAACAGCGGGGCAGACCCAGTACTTC.

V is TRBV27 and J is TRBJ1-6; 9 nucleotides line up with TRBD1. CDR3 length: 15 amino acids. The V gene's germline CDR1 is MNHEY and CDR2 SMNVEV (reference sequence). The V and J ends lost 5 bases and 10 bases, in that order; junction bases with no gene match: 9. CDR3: CASSPAGQGGSPLHF. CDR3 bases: TGTGCCAGCAGTCCCGCGGGACAGGGAGGCTCACCCCTCCACTTT.

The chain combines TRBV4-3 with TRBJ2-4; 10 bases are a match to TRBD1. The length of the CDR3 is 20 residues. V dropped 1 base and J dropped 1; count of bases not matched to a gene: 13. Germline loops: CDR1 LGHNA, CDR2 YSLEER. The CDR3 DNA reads TGCGCCAGCAGCCAAGGAGTGACAGGGGGCGCGAGGACGGCCAAAAACATTCAGTACTTC. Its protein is CASSQGVTGGARTAKNIQYF.

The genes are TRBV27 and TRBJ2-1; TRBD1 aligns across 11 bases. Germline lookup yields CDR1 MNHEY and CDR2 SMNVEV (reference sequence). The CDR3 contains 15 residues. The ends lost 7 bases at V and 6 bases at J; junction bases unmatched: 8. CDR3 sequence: CASTRGQGGFNEQFF. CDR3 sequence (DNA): TGTGCCAGCACACGGGGACAGGGGGGGTTCAATGAGCAGTTCTTC.

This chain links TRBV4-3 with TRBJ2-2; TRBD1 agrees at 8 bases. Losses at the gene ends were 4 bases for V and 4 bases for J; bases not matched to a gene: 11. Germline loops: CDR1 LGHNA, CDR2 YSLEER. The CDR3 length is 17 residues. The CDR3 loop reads CASSLFPGQGSTGELFF. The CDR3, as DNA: TGCGCCAGCAGCCTCTTCCCCGGACAGGGTAGCACCGGGGAGCTGTTTTTT.

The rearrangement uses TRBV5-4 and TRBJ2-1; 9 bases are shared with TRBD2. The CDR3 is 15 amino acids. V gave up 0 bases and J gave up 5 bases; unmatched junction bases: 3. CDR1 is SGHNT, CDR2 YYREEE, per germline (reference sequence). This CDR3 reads CASSLVSSGDNEQFF. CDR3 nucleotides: TGTGCCAGCAGCTTGGTGTCTAGCGGGGACAATGAGCAGTTCTTC.

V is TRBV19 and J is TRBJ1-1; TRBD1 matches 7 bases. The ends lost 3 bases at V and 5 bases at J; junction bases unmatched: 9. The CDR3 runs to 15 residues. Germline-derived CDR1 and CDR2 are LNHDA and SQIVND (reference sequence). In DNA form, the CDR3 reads TGTGCCAGTAGTATCCCCCCCCCAGGGGGGACTGAAGCTTTCTTT. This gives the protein CASSIPPPGGTEAFF.

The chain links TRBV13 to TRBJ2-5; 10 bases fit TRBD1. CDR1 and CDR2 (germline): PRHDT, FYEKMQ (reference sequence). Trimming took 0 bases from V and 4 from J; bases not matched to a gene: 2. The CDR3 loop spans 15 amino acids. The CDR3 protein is CASSLGTGGLETQYF. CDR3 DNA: TGTGCCAGCAGCTTAGGGACAGGGGGCTTAGAGACCCAGTACTTC.

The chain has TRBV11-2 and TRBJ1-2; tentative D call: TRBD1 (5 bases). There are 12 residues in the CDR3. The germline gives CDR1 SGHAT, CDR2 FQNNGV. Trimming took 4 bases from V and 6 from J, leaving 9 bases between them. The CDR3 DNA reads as TGTGCCAGCAGCTCGCAGGGTAATGGCTACACCTTC. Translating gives CASSSQGNGYTF.

The DNA for the CDR3 is TGTGCCAGCTCACCACCGGGCAGGTCCCCTTCCAATGAGCAGTTCTTC. It is translated as CASSPPGRSPSNEQFF. The chain couples TRBV18 to TRBJ2-1, with D unclear. This CDR3 has 16 amino acids. The germline V gene has CDR1 KGHSH and CDR2 LQKENI. With 0 bases removed from V and 6 bases from J, the gap between germline ends came to 15 bases.

This CDR3 is CASGHSNTGELFF. In DNA form, the CDR3 reads TGTGCCAGTGGACACTCGAACACCGGGGAGCTGTTTTTT. This rearrangement joins TRBV19 to TRBJ2-2; tentative D call: TRBD1 (5 bases). Per germline, CDR1 LNHDA and CDR2 SQIVND (reference sequence). The CDR3 extends over 13 amino acids. Trimming stripped 8 bases from V and 0 bases from J, with 7 bases between.

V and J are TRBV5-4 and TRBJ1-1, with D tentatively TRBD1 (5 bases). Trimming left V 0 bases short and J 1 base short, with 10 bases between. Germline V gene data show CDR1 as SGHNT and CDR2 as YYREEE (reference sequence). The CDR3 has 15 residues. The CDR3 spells CASSLAGRGNTEAFF. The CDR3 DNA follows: TGTGCCAGCAGCTTGGCCGGAAGGGGGAACACTGAAGCTTTCTTT.

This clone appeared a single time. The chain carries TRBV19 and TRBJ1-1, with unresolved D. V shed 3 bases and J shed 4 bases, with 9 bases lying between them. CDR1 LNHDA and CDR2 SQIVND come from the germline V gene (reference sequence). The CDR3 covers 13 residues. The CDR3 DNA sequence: TGTGCCAGTAGTATCCCGACTGGCACTGAAGCTTTCTTT. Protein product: CASSIPTGTEAFF.

CDR3 sequence (DNA): TGTGCCAGCAGCCCCGGATTGCGGTACGAGCAGTACGTC. Translation gives CASSPGLRYEQYV. J is TRBJ2-7 and V is TRBV6-5; D remains ambiguous. V lost 6 bases to trimming and J lost 4 bases, with 13 bases between them. CDR3 length: 13 residues. CDR1 and CDR2 (germline): MNHEY, SVGAGI.